The 8 T cell receptor beta chains below all came from one sample that was sequenced in a study of blood T cell repertoires in COVID-19. Sequencing was performed with immunoSEQ multiplex PCR; in TCRdb, only in-frame clones are kept and a portion is missing. The sample lists roughly 140,000 clones; just over 85% were seen once. The specimen sequenced was peripheral blood. The receptors derive from a man aged 65 to 79 with acute or convalescent COVID-19.

V usage is TRBV19 and J usage is TRBJ1-2; TRBD1 aligns across 9 bases. The CDR3 spans 14 residues. The V and J ends lost 9 bases and 2 bases, in that order; junction bases with no gene match: 7. The germline V gene encodes CDR1 LNHDA and CDR2 SQIVND (reference sequence). The CDR3 is CASQSGTGNYGYTF. Written as DNA, the CDR3 is TGTGCCAGCCAAAGCGGGACAGGGAACTATGGCTACACCTTC.

The chain couples TRBV6-1 to TRBJ1-2; 7 bases match TRBD1. The CDR3 is 14 amino acids. The J segment lost 0 bases and the V segment lost 6 bases, leaving 4 bases of the junction unmatched. CDR1 is MNHNS, CDR2 SASEGT, per germline. This CDR3 is CASRRGQSNYGYTF. The CDR3 DNA follows: TGTGCCAGCAGAAGGGGACAGTCTAACTATGGCTACACCTTC.

This clone was observed at least ten times. V usage is TRBV5-1 and J usage is TRBJ2-2; D is ambiguous. V was trimmed by 0 bases and J by 4 bases, leaving 4 bases between them. Germline CDR1 reads SGHRS; CDR2 reads YFSETQ. This CDR3 region has 13 residues. CDR3 residues: CASSLDSTGELFF. As DNA, the CDR3 is TGCGCCAGCAGCTTGGACAGCACCGGGGAGCTGTTTTTT.

The rearrangement uses TRBV1 and TRBJ2-5; the table's D call TRBD2 went unverified against the DNA. TRBV1 is a recognized pseudogene. CDR3 length equals 16 residues. CDR3 loop: CTSSTKTSRYQETQYF. CDR3 bases: TGCACCAGCAGCACGAAAACTAGCAGGTACCAAGAGACCCAGTACTTC.

This clone was counted a few times. The rearrangement joins TRBV6-2 or TRBV6-3 to TRBJ2-3, with 8 nucleotides matching TRBD1. The ends lost 2 bases at V and 4 bases at J; junction bases unmatched: 5. The CDR3 runs to 15 residues. Germline V CDR1 and CDR2: MNHEY, SVGEGT. CDR3 sequence reads: CASSYRDRNADTQYF. The CDR3 DNA reads TGTGCCAGCAGTTACCGGGACAGGAACGCAGATACGCAGTATTTT.

V usage is TRBV9 and J usage is TRBJ2-7; 11 positions match TRBD2. The germline V gene encodes CDR1 SGDLS and CDR2 YYNGEE. The CDR3 covers 17 residues. V shed 0 bases and J 1 base; nucleotides not matched to a gene: 6. CDR3 amino acids: CASSVGDGLAGSYEQYF. The CDR3 nucleotides read TGTGCCAGCAGCGTAGGGGACGGACTAGCGGGTTCCTACGAGCAGTACTTC.

The chain carries TRBV6-1 and TRBJ2-7; possible D gene TRBD2, 5 bases. Germline loops: CDR1 MNHNS, CDR2 SASEGT. This CDR3 is built from 14 residues. The V gene lost 2 bases and the J gene lost 2 bases, with 10 bases spanning the gap. CDR3 sequence reads: CASSEFGVTYEQYF. CDR3 DNA: TGTGCCAGCAGTGAATTCGGGGTGACCTACGAGCAGTACTTC.

The chain combines TRBV5-1 with TRBJ2-1; 7 bases align to TRBD1. V was clipped by 1 base and J by 0 bases; unmatched bases: 4. Germline assignment: CDR1 SGHRS and CDR2 YFSETQ. The length of the CDR3 is 16 residues. In DNA form, the CDR3 reads TGCGCCAGCAGCTTGTACGGACAGGACTCCTACAATGAGCAGTTCTTC. This translates into CASSLYGQDSYNEQFF.